The source of this T cell receptor beta chain is a study of graft-versus-host responses after intestinal transplantation. The study's findings and limits: Within allografts, high graft-versus-host to host-versus-graft clonal ratios were seen among patients with graft-donor T cell macrochimerism.

For this clone: As yet, its antigen is unknown.

Repertoires were generated with immunoSEQ multiplex PCR, while TCRdb's copy carries only in-frame clones and drops some. The sample yields some 120,000 clones, around nine tenths seen once. The CDR3 length is 16 residues. Germline lookup yields CDR1 ENHRY and CDR2 SYGVKD. Trimming removed 2 bases from V and 3 bases from J, with 15 bases in between. Sequencing was performed on unstimulated CD4+ T cells sorted from spleen or lymph node cells, taken before transplant. The chain uses TRBV10-3 and TRBJ2-3; the D gene could be TRBD1 or TRBD2 (5 bases each). This receptor was obtained from a human donor who was the organ donor for an intestinal transplant. The CDR3 DNA sequence: TGTGCCATCAGTGAGAGGGACCCGCTTCTAACAGATACGCAGTATTTT. Translation: CAISERDPLLTDTQYF.